What follows are 32 T cell receptor beta chains derived from one specimen sequenced in a study of blood T cells in healthy people across ages (dated by TCRdb to about 2015). Receptor libraries were prepared by 5' RACE. These reads were obtained on an Illumina HiSeq 2500. A second PCR of about 7 to 12 cycles was run with a J-beta primer mix and a sample-barcoded 5' primer. TCRdb cleaned the public reads at Q25 with fastp, built clones with MiXCR and kept in-frame beta chains. Identical CDR3 protein sequences are pooled into one entry, listed with their most common genes and DNA. This sample gives hundreds of thousands of distinct CDR3 sequences in total; 45% to 70% of them show up just once. Jointly, the top ten make up roughly 25% of the sample. The sample taken for sequencing was blood. These receptors were obtained from a man between 35 and 55 years old in good health.

The rearrangement links TRBV5-1 to TRBJ1-6, with TRBD1 matching over 8 bases. The CDR3 totals 16 residues. V was clipped by 0 bases and J by 7 bases; unmatched bases: 6. Germline-derived CDR1 and CDR2 are SGHRS and YFSETQ. The CDR3 DNA sequence: TGCGCCAGCAGCTTGGGCCCTCAGGGGGCCAATTCACCCCTCCACTTT. Translating gives CASSLGPQGANSPLHF.

This rearrangement joins TRBV29-1 to TRBJ1-1; D remains ambiguous. Trimming took off 3 bases at V and 2 bases at J, with 4 bases between the two ends. Germline V gene sequence: CDR1 SQVTM, CDR2 ANQGSEA. The CDR3 contains 11 residues. The CDR3 protein is CSVDDNTEAFF. DNA of the CDR3: TGCAGCGTTGACGACAACACTGAAGCTTTCTTT.

This clonotype was seen only a few times. This chain links TRBV20-1 with TRBJ1-2; D remains ambiguous. Trimming removed 0 bases from V and 8 bases from J, with 13 bases in between. The germline gives CDR1 DFQATT, CDR2 SNEGSKA (reference sequence). This CDR3 has 13 residues. The CDR3 DNA reads as TGCAGTGCTAGAGAGCAGGCCGGTTGGGGCTACACCTTC. This gives the protein CSAREQAGWGYTF.

The CDR3 reads CASSPGDGTSDTQYF. Written as DNA, the CDR3 is TGCGCCAGCAGCCCCGGCGACGGGACGTCAGATACGCAGTATTTT. The chain joins TRBV5-1 to TRBJ2-3, with D perhaps assigned TRBD1 or TRBD2 (5 bases each). Trimming cost V 4 bases and J 4 bases, with 16 bases left between them. The CDR3 is 15 amino acids. Germline V gene sequence: CDR1 SGHRS, CDR2 YFSETQ. Based on the CDR3 plus reference TRBV5-1 and TRBJ2-3, the full variable domain is KAGVTQTPRYLIKTRGQQVTLSCSPISGHRSVSWYQQTPGQGLQFLFEYFSETQRNKGNFPGRFSGRQFSNSRSEMNVSTLELGDSALYLCASSPGDGTSDTQYFGPGTRLTVL.

This clonotype was detected a few times. This chain connects TRBV12-3 or TRBV12-4 to TRBJ1-1; 7 bases align to TRBD1. After removal of 3 bases from V and 10 bases from J, the junction contained 14 bases not matched to a gene. The CDR3 length is 15 residues. The CDR3 is CASSFRGGGVPSAFF. CDR3 nucleotides: TGTGCCAGCAGTTTTAGGGGAGGGGGCGTACCCTCAGCTTTCTTT.

V gene TRBV28 combines with J gene TRBJ2-5; 8 bases are a match to TRBD2. V was clipped by 6 bases and J by 2 bases; unmatched bases: 8. The V gene's germline CDR1 is MDHEN and CDR2 SYDVKM. The CDR3 is made up of 15 amino acids. Here the CDR3 reads CASRPAGAKQETQYF. The CDR3, as DNA: TGTGCCAGCAGACCAGCGGGGGCGAAACAAGAGACCCAGTACTTC.

V and J are TRBV20-1 and TRBJ1-2, with D unclear. Germline CDR1 reads DFQATT; CDR2 reads SNEGSKA (reference sequence). The CDR3 has 15 amino acids. CDR3 nucleotides: TGCAGCCCTAGTGAAGCACAGAACCCTAACTATGGCTACACCTTC. Translation gives CSPSEAQNPNYGYTF.

The J gene is TRBJ1-4, the V gene TRBV7-2; D might be TRBD1 (5 bases). The V end lost 4 bases, the J end lost 7 bases, and 16 bases lay between the germline ends. This CDR3 has 15 amino acids. Germline CDR1 and CDR2: SGHTA and FQGNSA. For the CDR3, the DNA is TGTGCCAGCAGCTCGCAGACAGCGGAAGGTGAAAAACTGTTTTTT. This gives the protein CASSSQTAEGEKLFF.

DNA of the CDR3: TGTGCCAGCAGTCCAACTAGGGAGCAGTTCTTC. Translated, it gives CASSPTREQFF. The genes are TRBV6-6 and TRBJ2-1; TRBD2 might be the D (5 bases). Germline CDR1 MNHNY, CDR2 SVGAGI (reference sequence). V was pared by 5 bases and J by 10 bases, with 9 bases between. This CDR3 has 11 amino acids.

Regarding this clonotype: Germline is not matched at one junction end, which may reflect a read error. This sequence joins TRBV3-1 and TRBJ1-2; TRBD1 aligns across 8 bases. CDR3 length: 14 amino acids. Looked up from germline, CDR1 is LGHDT and CDR2 is YNNKEL (reference sequence). The CDR3 DNA reads TGTGCCGGCAGCCACCTTCCGGGACAGGATGGCTACACCTTC. It specifies CAGSHLPGQDGYTF. Full variable domain (outside the CDR3, taken from reference TRBV3-1 and TRBJ1-2): DTAVSQTPKYLVTQMGNDKSIKCEQNLGHDTMYWYKQDSKKFLKIMFSYNNKELIINETVPNRFSPKSPDKAHLNLHINSLELGDSAVYFCAGSHLPGQDGYTFGSGTRLTVV.

The genes are TRBV28 and TRBJ2-5; no clear D. The DNA end lines up better with TRBJ2-7; the J call may be wrong. CDR3 length equals 13 residues. The germline CDR1 and CDR2 sequences are MDHEN and SYDVKM. In nucleotides, the CDR3 is TGTGCCAGCAGCAGACCATCGGTCCACGAGCAGTACTTC. Protein: CASSRPSVHEQYF.

The V and J genes are TRBV27 and TRBJ1-1; unclear D gene. The V end was cut by 0 bases, the J end by 4 bases, with 9 bases between. The V gene's germline CDR1 is MNHEY and CDR2 SMNVEV (reference sequence). The CDR3 contains 14 residues. The chain's CDR3 is CASSLSPRTTEAFF. The CDR3 DNA reads as TGTGCCAGCAGTTTATCGCCTCGAACCACTGAAGCTTTCTTT.

The V gene is TRBV4-1, the J gene TRBJ2-3, with TRBD2 identical over 8 bases. J lost 2 bases, V lost 2 bases, and 6 bases had no gene match. The CDR3 runs 16 residues. The germline gives CDR1 MGHRA, CDR2 YSYEKL. CDR3 bases: TGCGCCAGCAGCCAAACTACTAGCGGTGTCACAGATACGCAGTATTTT. Protein: CASSQTTSGVTDTQYF.

The gene calls are TRBV7-9 and TRBJ2-5, with TRBD1 matching over 7 bases. The CDR3 covers 17 residues. V dropped 0 bases and J dropped 5; count of bases not matched to a gene: 12. The germline V gene encodes CDR1 SEHNR and CDR2 FQNEAQ (reference sequence). CDR3 nucleotides: TGTGCCAGCAGCTTAGCGCGAGTTACGGACAGGCTGGAGACCCAGTACTTC. Its protein is CASSLARVTDRLETQYF.

CDR3 residues: CASSLSLAGRGPYNEQFF. The CDR3 DNA reads as TGTGCCAGCAGTTTATCCTTGGCGGGCAGGGGTCCCTACAATGAGCAGTTCTTC. The chain uses TRBV28 and TRBJ2-1; D might be TRBD1 (6 bases). Germline values: CDR1 MDHEN, CDR2 SYDVKM. The germline V and J ends were trimmed by 1 base and 2 bases, with 18 bases remaining between them. This CDR3 contains 18 residues.

The chain is built from TRBV20-1 and TRBJ2-7, with D unclear. In germline, CDR1 is DFQATT, CDR2 SNEGSKA (reference sequence). Trimming pared 0 bases from V and 10 bases from J, leaving 19 bases between. CDR3 length equals 14 residues. DNA for the CDR3: TGCAGTGCTAGAGATATCGGCTGGGTTAAGGCCCAGTACTTC. Translating it yields CSARDIGWVKAQYF.

In this sample, this clonotype turned up many times. One end of the junction does not line up with germline, which may come from a read error. V and J are TRBV5-1 and TRBJ2-7; D is perhaps TRBD1 (7 bases). CDR1 SGHRS and CDR2 YFSETQ come from the germline V gene. The CDR3 extends over 12 amino acids. The CDR3 bases are TGTGCCAGCAGGGGGGACTCCTACGAGCAGTACTTC. It codes for CASRGDSYEQYF. Together with reference TRBV5-1 and TRBJ2-7, the CDR3 gives the full variable domain: KAGVTQTPRYLIKTRGQQVTLSCSPISGHRSVSWYQQTPGQGLQFLFEYFSETQRNKGNFPGRFSGRQFSNSRSEMNVSTLELGDSALYLCASRGDSYEQYFGPGTRLTVT.

The chain couples TRBV7-9 to TRBJ2-3, with D possibly being TRBD1 (6 bases). From germline, CDR1 is SEHNR and CDR2 FQNEAQ (reference sequence). The CDR3 is 14 residues long. Trimming removed 5 bases at V and 5 bases at J, with 14 bases between. Here the CDR3 DNA reads TGTGCCAGCAGCCAAGGGGGTGGACTAGATACGCAGTATTTT. Its protein is CASSQGGGLDTQYF.

The chain uses TRBV20-1 and TRBJ2-1; 7 bases are a match to TRBD2. V lost 8 bases to trimming and J lost 6 bases; unmatched junction nucleotides: 13. CDR3 length: 14 residues. Germline V gives CDR1 DFQATT, CDR2 SNEGSKA (reference sequence). The CDR3 protein is CSTKETSKVNEQFF. The CDR3 DNA sequence: TGCAGTACTAAGGAGACTAGCAAGGTCAATGAGCAGTTCTTC.

This sequence joins TRBV6-2 or TRBV6-3 and TRBJ1-5; D uncertain. The CDR3 runs 18 residues. V lost 0 bases to trimming and J lost 2 bases, with 17 bases between them. CDR1 MNHEY and CDR2 SVGEGT come from the germline V gene. The CDR3 nucleotides are TGTGCCAGCAGTTACTCGTGGAGGCTTGCTTGGGGCAATCAGCCCCAGCATTTT. Protein: CASSYSWRLAWGNQPQHF.

This chain joins TRBV7-9 and TRBJ1-5, with D perhaps TRBD1 (5 bases). Germline V gene data show CDR1 as SEHNR and CDR2 as FQNEAQ (reference sequence). This CDR3 contains 16 residues. Trimming took 3 bases from V and 8 from J, leaving 20 bases between them. The CDR3 sequence is CASSLASAAGTKPQHF. CDR3 sequence (DNA): TGTGCCAGCAGCTTGGCTTCGGCAGCGGGGACTAAGCCCCAGCATTTT.

V is TRBV18 and J is TRBJ2-3; no reliable D call. The CDR3 runs to 14 residues. V lost 3 bases to trimming and J lost 0 bases, with 7 bases between them. Germline-derived CDR1 and CDR2 are KGHSH and LQKENI. CDR3 sequence: CASSPGFSTDTQYF. CDR3 DNA: TGTGCCAGCTCACCGGGATTTAGCACAGATACGCAGTATTTT.

The gene calls are TRBV12-3 or TRBV12-4 and TRBJ2-5, with D unclear. The CDR3 runs to 14 residues. V lost 1 base and J lost 2, with 8 bases in between. The chain's CDR3 is CASSLGRNQETQYF. DNA for the CDR3: TGTGCCAGCAGTTTAGGACGAAATCAAGAGACCCAGTACTTC.

This chain uses TRBV7-8 with TRBJ2-7; D is perhaps TRBD1 (6 bases). With 3 bases removed from V and 2 bases from J, the gap between germline ends came to 11 bases. This CDR3 is built from 14 residues. The germline V gene encodes CDR1 SGHVS and CDR2 FQNEAQ. CDR3 loop: CASSFYRDTYEQYF. CDR3 sequence (DNA): TGTGCCAGCAGCTTTTACAGGGATACCTACGAGCAGTACTTC.

On this clonotype: One end of the junction fails to match germline, which may point to a read error. The chain combines TRBV29-1 with TRBJ1-4, with 7 nucleotides matching TRBD1. Germline CDR1 reads SQVTM; CDR2 reads ANQGSEA. CDR3 length: 15 amino acids. This CDR3 is CGVASRGQRNEKLFF. The DNA for the CDR3 is TGCGGCGTCGCATCCCGGGGACAGCGTAATGAAAAACTGTTTTTT.

The chain couples TRBV27 to TRBJ2-3; 7 bases are shared with TRBD1. Trimming cost V 3 bases and J 4 bases; bases outside gene matches: 7. The CDR3 consists of 15 residues. Per the germline V gene, CDR1 is MNHEY and CDR2 is SMNVEV (reference sequence). The DNA of the CDR3 is TGTGCCAGCAGTTTGAACAGGGGCGGTGCAGATACGCAGTATTTT. As protein: CASSLNRGGADTQYF.

The chain joins TRBV11-1 to TRBJ1-1; D is ambiguous. The V gene's germline CDR1 is SGHAT and CDR2 FQDESV (reference sequence). Trimming took 7 bases from V and 3 from J, leaving 15 bases between them. The CDR3 spans 14 residues. CDR3 coding DNA: TGTGCCAGCAAATTGGAGGTCTTGGACACTGAAGCTTTCTTT. This codes for CASKLEVLDTEAFF.

The chain is built from TRBV6-5 and TRBJ2-7; the D gene is possibly TRBD1 (6 bases). This CDR3 region has 15 residues. Germline V gene sequence: CDR1 MNHEY, CDR2 SVGAGI. The V end was cut by 6 bases, the J end by 7 bases, with 22 bases between. The CDR3 nucleotides read TGTGCCAGCAGAGCCGACCGAGCAGGGGCTAAGGAGCAGTACTTC. Amino acid sequence: CASRADRAGAKEQYF.

The J gene is TRBJ2-7, the V gene TRBV7-9, with D possibly matching TRBD1 (6 bases). Looked up from germline, CDR1 is SEHNR and CDR2 is FQNEAQ (reference sequence). The CDR3 has 16 amino acids. V shed 0 bases and J shed 7 bases, with 19 bases lying between them. The CDR3: CASSLADSGDHWEQYF. CDR3 nucleotide sequence: TGTGCCAGCAGCTTAGCGGACAGTGGAGACCACTGGGAGCAGTACTTC.

The rearrangement uses TRBV25-1 and TRBJ2-5; 8 bases match TRBD2. J lost 4 bases, V lost 1 base, and 8 bases had no gene match. Germline CDR1 reads MGHDK; CDR2 reads SYGVNS. The CDR3 sequence is 16 residues long. The CDR3 is CASSEFRGLVGETQYF. The CDR3 coding sequence is TGTGCCAGCAGTGAATTTAGGGGACTAGTTGGAGAGACCCAGTACTTC.

The V call is TRBV6-6, the J call TRBJ2-2, with 11 bases lining up with TRBD1. CDR3 length: 16 residues. With V trimmed by 5 bases and J by 7 bases, 9 bases remained unmatched. Looked up from germline, CDR1 is MNHNY and CDR2 is SVGAGI (reference sequence). The CDR3 here is CASSPTDRGRGGELFF. The CDR3 region has the DNA TGTGCCAGCAGTCCCACGGACAGGGGGCGTGGCGGGGAGCTGTTTTTT.

The table lists this clonotype with a count of one. The V call is TRBV12-3 or TRBV12-4, the J call TRBJ2-2; D gene ambiguous. CDR3 length equals 13 residues. V was clipped by 3 bases and J by 4 bases, with 6 bases between them. The CDR3 loop reads CASSLGTTGELFF. The CDR3 coding sequence is TGTGCCAGCAGTTTGGGAACCACCGGGGAGCTGTTTTTT.